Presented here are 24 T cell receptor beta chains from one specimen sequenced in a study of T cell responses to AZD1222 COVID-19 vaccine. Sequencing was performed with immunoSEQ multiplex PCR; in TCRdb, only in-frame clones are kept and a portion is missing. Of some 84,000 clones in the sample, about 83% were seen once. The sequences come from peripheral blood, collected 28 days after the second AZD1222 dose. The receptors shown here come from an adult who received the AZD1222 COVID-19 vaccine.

The CDR3 nucleotides read TGTGCCAGCAGTAAGGGACAGGGTACGTACGAGCAGTACTTC. It encodes CASSKGQGTYEQYF. V is TRBV2 and J is TRBJ2-7; 9 bases agree with TRBD1. Trimming took 5 bases from V and 4 from J; bases not matched to a gene: 6. Germline CDR1 SNHLY, CDR2 FYNNEI. The CDR3 is made up of 14 amino acids.

The CDR3, as DNA: TGTGCCAGAAGCTTGGCTGTGTCGTCTCCTTTAAACAGTGGCTACACCTTC. Protein: CARSLAVSSPLNSGYTF. The rearrangement joins TRBV5-3 to TRBJ1-2; D is unresolved. TRBV5-3 falls under the ORF class, with uncertain function. V lost 0 bases, J lost 7 bases, and 22 bases lay in between. The CDR3 is 17 residues long.

The CDR3 DNA is TGCGCCAGCAGCTTGGAAGACAGATACAATGAGCAGTTCTTC. As protein: CASSLEDRYNEQFF. The chain joins TRBV5-1 to TRBJ2-1, with D possibly TRBD1 on 5 matching bases. The CDR3 extends over 14 amino acids. Trimming removed 0 bases at V and 4 bases at J, with 8 bases between. Germline values: CDR1 SGHRS, CDR2 YFSETQ.

CDR3 protein: CASSFLVGPEQYF. In DNA, the CDR3 is TGTGCCAGCAGTTTCTTGGTCGGACCAGAGCAGTACTTC. The rearrangement joins TRBV12-3 or TRBV12-4 to TRBJ2-7; D remains ambiguous. The length of the CDR3 is 13 residues. V lost 3 bases to trimming and J lost 7 bases, with 13 bases between them.

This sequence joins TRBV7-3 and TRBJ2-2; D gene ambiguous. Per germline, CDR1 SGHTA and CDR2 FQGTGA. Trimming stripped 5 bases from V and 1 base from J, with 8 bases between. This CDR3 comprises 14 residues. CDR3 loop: CASSPFMNTGELFF. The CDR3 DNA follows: TGTGCCAGCAGCCCCTTCATGAACACCGGGGAGCTGTTTTTT.

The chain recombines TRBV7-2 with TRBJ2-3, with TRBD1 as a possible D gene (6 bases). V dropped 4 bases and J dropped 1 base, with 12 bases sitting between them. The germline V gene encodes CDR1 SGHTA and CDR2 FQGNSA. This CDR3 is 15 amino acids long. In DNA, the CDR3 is TGTGCCAGCAGCTCCAGGGGTAGCGGCACAGATACGCAGTATTTT. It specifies CASSSRGSGTDTQYF.

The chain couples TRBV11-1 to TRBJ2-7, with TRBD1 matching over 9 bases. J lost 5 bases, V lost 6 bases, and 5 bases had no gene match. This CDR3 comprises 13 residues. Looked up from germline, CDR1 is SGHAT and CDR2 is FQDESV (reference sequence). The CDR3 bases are TGTGCCAGCAGACAGGGGGCAACGGACGAGCAGTACTTC. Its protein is CASRQGATDEQYF.

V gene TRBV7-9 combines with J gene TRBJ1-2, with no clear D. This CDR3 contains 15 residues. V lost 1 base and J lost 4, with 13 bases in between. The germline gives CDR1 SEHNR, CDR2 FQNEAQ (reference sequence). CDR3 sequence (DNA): TGTGCCAGCAGCTTAGGAGATCCCGGGCTCTATGGCTACACCTTC. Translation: CASSLGDPGLYGYTF.

CDR3 in amino acids: CASSLFWTGDSPLHF. The CDR3 DNA follows: TGTGCCAGCAGCTTGTTCTGGACAGGGGATTCACCCCTCCACTTT. This chain uses TRBV5-6 with TRBJ1-6, with TRBD1 identical over 9 bases. This CDR3 comprises 15 residues. In germline, CDR1 is SGHDT, CDR2 YYEEEE. Germline trimming cut 1 base from V and 8 bases from J; bases unmatched to any gene: 4.

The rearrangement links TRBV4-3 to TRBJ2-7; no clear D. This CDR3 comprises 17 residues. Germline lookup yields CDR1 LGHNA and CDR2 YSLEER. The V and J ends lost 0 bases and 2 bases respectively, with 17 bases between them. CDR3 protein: CASSQDPPGSSPYEQYF. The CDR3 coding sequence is TGCGCCAGCAGCCAAGATCCCCCTGGCAGCTCCCCCTACGAGCAGTACTTC.

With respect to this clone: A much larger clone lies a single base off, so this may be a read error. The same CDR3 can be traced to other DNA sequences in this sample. CDR3 region: CASSEGYGYTF. For the CDR3, the DNA is TGTGCCAGCAGTGAGGGATATGGCTACACCTTC. The chain carries TRBV6-1 and TRBJ1-2; D remains ambiguous. Germline V gene lookup returns CDR1 MNHNS and CDR2 SASEGT. The CDR3 length is 11 residues. Deletions cut 3 bases from V and 5 bases from J, with 4 bases between.

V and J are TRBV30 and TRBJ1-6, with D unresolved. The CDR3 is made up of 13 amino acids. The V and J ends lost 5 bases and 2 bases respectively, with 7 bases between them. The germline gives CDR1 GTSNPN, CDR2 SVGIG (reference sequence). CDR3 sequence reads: CAWERTYNSPLHF. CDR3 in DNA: TGTGCCTGGGAGAGGACCTATAATTCACCCCTCCACTTT. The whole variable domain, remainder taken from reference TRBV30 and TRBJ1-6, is SQTIHQWPATLVQPVGSPLSLECTVEGTSNPNLYWYRQAAGRGLQLLFYSVGIGQISSEVPQNLSASRPQDRQFILSSKKLLLSDSGFYLCAWERTYNSPLHFGNGTRLTVT.

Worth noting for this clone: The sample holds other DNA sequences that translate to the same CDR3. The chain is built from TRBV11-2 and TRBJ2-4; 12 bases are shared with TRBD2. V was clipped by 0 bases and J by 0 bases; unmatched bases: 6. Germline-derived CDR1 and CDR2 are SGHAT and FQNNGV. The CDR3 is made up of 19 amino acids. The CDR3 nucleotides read TGTGCCAGCAGCTTAGATCCTAGCGGGGGGGCTAGAGCCAAAAACATTCAGTACTTC. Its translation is CASSLDPSGGARAKNIQYF. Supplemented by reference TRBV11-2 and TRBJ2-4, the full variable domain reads EAGVAQSPRYKIIEKRQSVAFWCNPISGHATLYWYQQILGQGPKLLIQFQNNGVVDDSQLPKDRFSAERLKGVDSTLKIQPAKLEDSAVYLCASSLDPSGGARAKNIQYFGAGTRLSVL.

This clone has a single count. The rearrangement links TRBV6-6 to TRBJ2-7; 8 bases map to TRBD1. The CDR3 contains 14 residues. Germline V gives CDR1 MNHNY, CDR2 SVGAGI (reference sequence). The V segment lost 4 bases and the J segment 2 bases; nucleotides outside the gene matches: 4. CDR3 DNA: TGTGCCAGCAGTTTCGGACAGGGCACCTACGAGCAGTACTTC. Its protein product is CASSFGQGTYEQYF.

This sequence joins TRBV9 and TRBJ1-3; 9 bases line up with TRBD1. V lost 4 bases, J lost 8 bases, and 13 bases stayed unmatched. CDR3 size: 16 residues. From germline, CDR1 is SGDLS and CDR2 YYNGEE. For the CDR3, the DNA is TGTGCCAGCAGCCAAAGTCCCGGGACAGGGAGGGACACCATATATTTT. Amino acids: CASSQSPGTGRDTIYF. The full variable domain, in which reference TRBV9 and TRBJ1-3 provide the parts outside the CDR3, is DSGVTQTPKHLITATGQRVTLRCSPRSGDLSVYWYQQSLDQGLQFLIQYYNGEERAKGNILERFSAQQFPDLHSELNLSSLELGDSALYFCASSQSPGTGRDTIYFGEGSWLTVV.

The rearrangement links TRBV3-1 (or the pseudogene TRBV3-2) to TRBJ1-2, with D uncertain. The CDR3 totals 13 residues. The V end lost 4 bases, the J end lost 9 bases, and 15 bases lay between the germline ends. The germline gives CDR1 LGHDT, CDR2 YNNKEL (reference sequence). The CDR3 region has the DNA TGTGCCAGCAGCCTCAATGCGGGAGGCAGCTACACCTTC. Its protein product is CASSLNAGGSYTF.

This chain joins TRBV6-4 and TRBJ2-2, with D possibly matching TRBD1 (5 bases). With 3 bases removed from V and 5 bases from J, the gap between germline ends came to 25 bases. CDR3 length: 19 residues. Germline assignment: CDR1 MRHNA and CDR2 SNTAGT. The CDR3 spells CASSDPVGQPSAVTGELFF. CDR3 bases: TGTGCCAGCAGTGATCCCGTCGGACAACCCTCCGCGGTAACCGGGGAGCTGTTTTTT.

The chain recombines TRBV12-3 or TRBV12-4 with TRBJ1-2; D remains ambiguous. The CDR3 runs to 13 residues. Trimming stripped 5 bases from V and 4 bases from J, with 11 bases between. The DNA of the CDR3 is TGTGCCAGCAGTCATCCCGTGGCCTATGGCTACACCTTC. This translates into CASSHPVAYGYTF.

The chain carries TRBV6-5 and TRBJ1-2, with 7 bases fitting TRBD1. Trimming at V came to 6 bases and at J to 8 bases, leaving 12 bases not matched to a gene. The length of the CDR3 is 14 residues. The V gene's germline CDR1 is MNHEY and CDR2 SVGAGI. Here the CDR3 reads CASRPDRVAGGYTF. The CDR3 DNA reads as TGTGCCAGCAGGCCCGACAGGGTTGCGGGCGGCTACACCTTC.

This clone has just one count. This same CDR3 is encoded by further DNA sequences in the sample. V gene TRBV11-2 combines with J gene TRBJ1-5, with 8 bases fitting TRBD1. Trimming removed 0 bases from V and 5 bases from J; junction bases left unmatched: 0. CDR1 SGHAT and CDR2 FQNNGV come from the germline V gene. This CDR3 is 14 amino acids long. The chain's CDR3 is CASSLDRGHQPQHF. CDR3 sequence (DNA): TGTGCCAGCAGCTTAGACAGGGGGCATCAGCCCCAGCATTTT. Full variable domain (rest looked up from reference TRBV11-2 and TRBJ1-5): EAGVAQSPRYKIIEKRQSVAFWCNPISGHATLYWYQQILGQGPKLLIQFQNNGVVDDSQLPKDRFSAERLKGVDSTLKIQPAKLEDSAVYLCASSLDRGHQPQHFGDGTRLSIL.

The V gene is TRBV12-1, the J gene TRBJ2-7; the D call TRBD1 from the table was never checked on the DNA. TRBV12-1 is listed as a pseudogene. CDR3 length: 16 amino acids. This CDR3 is CASSPDPPHDRERPYF. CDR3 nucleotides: TGTGCCAGCAGCCCGGACCCGCCCCATGACAGGGAGCGACCATACTTC.

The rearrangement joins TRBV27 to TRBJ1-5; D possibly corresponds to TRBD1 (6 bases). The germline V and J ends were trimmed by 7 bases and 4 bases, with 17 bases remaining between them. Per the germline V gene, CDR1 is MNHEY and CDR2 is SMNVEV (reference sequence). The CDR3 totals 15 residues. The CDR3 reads CASKYTTGLNQPQHF. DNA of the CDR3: TGTGCCAGCAAGTACACTACAGGGCTGAATCAGCCCCAGCATTTT.

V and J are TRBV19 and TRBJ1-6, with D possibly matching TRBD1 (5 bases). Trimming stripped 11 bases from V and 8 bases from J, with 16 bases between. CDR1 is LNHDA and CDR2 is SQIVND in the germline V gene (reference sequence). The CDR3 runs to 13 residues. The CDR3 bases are TGTGCCGGCAGGGCCTCTATTGATTCACCCCTCCACTTT. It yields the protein CAGRASIDSPLHF.

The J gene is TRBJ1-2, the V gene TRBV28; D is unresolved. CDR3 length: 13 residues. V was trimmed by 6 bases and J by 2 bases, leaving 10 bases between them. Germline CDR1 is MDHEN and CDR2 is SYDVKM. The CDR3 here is CASSPSGNYGYTF. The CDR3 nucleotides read TGTGCCAGCAGCCCGAGCGGAAACTATGGCTACACCTTC.